Presented here are 2 T cell receptor beta chains from one specimen sequenced in a study of cytomegalovirus exposure and HLA in healthy donors. 60 Vbeta and 13 Jbeta primers were used in PCR. The method was immunoSEQ multiplex PCR; TCRdb's version includes in-frame clones alone and lacks a portion of them. The top ten hold over 2% of the sample, which has 150,000 to 200,000 clones, around 73% seen once. The material sequenced was PBMCs. These receptors were collected from a man aged 55 to 70 in good health and CMV-seronegative.

The J gene is TRBJ2-3, the V gene TRBV5-5, with TRBD2 matching 9 bases. The CDR3 sequence is 17 residues long. V lost 4 bases to trimming and J lost 7 bases; unmatched junction nucleotides: 16. Germline V gene data show CDR1 as SGHKS and CDR2 as YYEKEE (reference sequence). As DNA, the CDR3 is TGTGCCAGCAGCCCTAGGGACAGCCCACTAGCGGGTCATACGCAGTATTTT. Translated: CASSPRDSPLAGHTQYF.

The V call is TRBV19, the J call TRBJ1-2; 12 positions match TRBD1. This CDR3 spans 15 amino acids. V trimming: 6 bases; J trimming: 7 bases; junction bases outside the gene matches: 9. CDR1 is LNHDA and CDR2 is SQIVND in the germline V gene (reference sequence). CDR3 sequence: CASRPPGQGAVGYTF. The DNA for the CDR3 is TGTGCCAGTAGACCTCCGGGACAGGGGGCGGTTGGCTACACCTTC.